These 18 T cell receptor beta chains were sequenced from one sample in a study of shared clonotypes between healthy human individuals. This table comes from immunoSEQ multiplex PCR, and its TCRdb copy is limited to in-frame clones, with some not included. The sample yields around 1.9 million clones, 90% to 95% seen once. Terminally differentiated effector memory CD45RA+ cells were excluded from the naive CD8 cells, which were CD45RO-negative and positively selected for CCR7. The sequenced material came from naive CD8+ T cells from PBMCs. All receptors derive from a man in his late teens or twenties in good health. Some clones in this sample may be carry-over from other donors' samples.

The V call is TRBV19, the J call TRBJ1-4, with 7 bases fitting TRBD1. With V trimmed by 2 bases and J by 6 bases, 12 bases remained unmatched. The germline CDR1 and CDR2 sequences are LNHDA and SQIVND (reference sequence). This CDR3 comprises 17 residues. CDR3 protein: CASSIQPDREVHEKLFF. The CDR3 DNA sequence: TGTGCCAGTAGTATACAACCTGACAGGGAAGTTCATGAAAAACTGTTTTTT.

This rearrangement joins TRBV11-2 to TRBJ2-4, with D hard to call. There are 15 residues in the CDR3. Trimming stripped 0 bases from V and 7 bases from J, with 13 bases between. Germline V gene sequence: CDR1 SGHAT, CDR2 FQNNGV. The CDR3, as DNA: TGTGCCAGCAGCTTAGATCCTGGAATTATGAACATTCAGTACTTC. This encodes CASSLDPGIMNIQYF.

The chain combines TRBV9 with TRBJ2-7; TRBD1 is a possible D gene (6 bases). Germline CDR1 reads SGDLS; CDR2 reads YYNGEE. V was shortened by 0 bases and J by 2 bases, with 12 bases between the two germline ends. This CDR3 is built from 15 residues. The DNA of the CDR3 is TGTGCCAGCAGCGTAGAGACAGGCGCGGCCTACGAGCAGTACTTC. It yields the protein CASSVETGAAYEQYF.

DNA of the CDR3: TGTGCCAGCAGCCCGGGGGGTGGGACGGGAGATACGCAGTATTTT. Protein sequence: CASSPGGGTGDTQYF. The V gene is TRBV9, the J gene TRBJ2-3; 7 bases are shared with TRBD2. Looked up from germline, CDR1 is SGDLS and CDR2 is YYNGEE. Germline trimming cut 4 bases from V and 5 bases from J; bases unmatched to any gene: 10. There are 15 residues in the CDR3.

This clone occurred a few times. The V call is TRBV6-1, the J call TRBJ2-2; TRBD1 aligns across 8 bases. V trimming: 3 bases; J trimming: 7 bases; junction bases outside the gene matches: 13. The CDR3 has 17 residues. CDR1 and CDR2 (germline): MNHNS, SASEGT. In DNA form, the CDR3 reads TGTGCCAGCAGTGAGAGACAACGACAGGGGATTGGCGGGGAGCTGTTTTTT. Residues: CASSERQRQGIGGELFF.

The DNA of the CDR3 is TGTGCCAGCAGCCCGGGGGTAGGGGTCCACGAGCAGTACTTC. Encoded protein: CASSPGVGVHEQYF. The chain carries TRBV5-6 and TRBJ2-7; a weak D match, TRBD2 (6 bases). Per germline, CDR1 SGHDT and CDR2 YYEEEE. The CDR3 consists of 14 residues. V dropped 4 bases and J dropped 5 bases, with 16 bases sitting between them.

The chain's CDR3 is CASSYHRISGDEQFF. The CDR3 DNA reads as TGTGCCAGCAGTTACCATAGAATCTCAGGCGATGAGCAGTTCTTC. The gene calls are TRBV6-6 and TRBJ2-1, with D unclear. V was clipped by 2 bases and J by 8 bases, with 16 bases between them. From germline, CDR1 is MNHNY and CDR2 SVGAGI (reference sequence). This CDR3 is 15 amino acids long.

Points on this clone: Other DNA sequences of this sample code for an identical CDR3. The chain recombines TRBV27 with TRBJ2-1, with D unresolved. The CDR3 is made up of 13 amino acids. The germline V gene has CDR1 MNHEY and CDR2 SMNVEV (reference sequence). V shed 0 bases and J shed 6 bases, with 6 bases lying between them. CDR3 residues: CASSLSSANEQFF. The CDR3 nucleotides read TGTGCCAGCAGTTTATCGTCGGCCAATGAGCAGTTCTTC.

This sequence joins TRBV5-6 and TRBJ2-3, with unresolved D. Trimming cost V 4 bases and J 4 bases, with 16 bases left between them. The CDR3 contains 15 residues. Germline V gene lookup returns CDR1 SGHDT and CDR2 YYEEEE. The CDR3 DNA reads TGTGCCAGCAGCCCATGGGTGGGTGGGGCAGATACGCAGTATTTT. Protein: CASSPWVGGADTQYF.

This chain uses TRBV13 with TRBJ1-2; 8 nucleotides align to TRBD1. Germline-derived CDR1 and CDR2 are PRHDT and FYEKMQ (reference sequence). Trimming took 5 bases from V and 1 from J; bases not matched to a gene: 3. The CDR3 is 14 residues long. The CDR3 nucleotides read TGTGCCAGCAGCCCGGACAGGGATAACTATGGCTACACCTTC. It is translated as CASSPDRDNYGYTF.

This clone appeared once. The J gene is TRBJ2-1, the V gene TRBV28; TRBD2 matches at 10 bases. CDR3 length: 14 amino acids. Germline-derived CDR1 and CDR2 are MDHEN and SYDVKM. V shed 3 bases and J 10 bases; nucleotides not matched to a gene: 6. The CDR3 loop reads CASSLASGSPEQFF. CDR3 DNA: TGTGCCAGCAGTTTGGCTAGCGGGAGTCCCGAGCAGTTCTTC.

The chain recombines TRBV11-2 with TRBJ2-7; 9 bases fit TRBD1. Germline V gene lookup returns CDR1 SGHAT and CDR2 FQNNGV. This CDR3 is 14 amino acids long. Losses at the gene ends were 5 bases for V and 4 bases for J; bases not matched to a gene: 6. The CDR3 sequence is CASSPGTGWYEQYF. In nucleotides, the CDR3 is TGTGCCAGCAGCCCCGGGACAGGGTGGTACGAGCAGTACTTC.

This sequence joins TRBV5-6 and TRBJ2-5; 8 nucleotides agree with TRBD1. The DNA matches TRBJ2-7 better at its end, which makes the J call doubtful. This CDR3 is built from 13 residues. Germline values: CDR1 SGHDT, CDR2 YYEEEE. The CDR3: CASRRTGTYEQYF. CDR3 nucleotides: TGTGCCAGCAGACGGACAGGGACCTACGAGCAGTACTTC.

The chain employs TRBV15 and TRBJ1-1; D is ambiguous. The germline V gene encodes CDR1 LNHNV and CDR2 YYDKDF (reference sequence). The CDR3 extends over 14 amino acids. Trimming removed 1 base at V and 0 bases at J, with 6 bases between. The CDR3 DNA reads TGTGCCACCAGCAGAGGAGTACTGAACACTGAAGCTTTCTTT. Its protein product is CATSRGVLNTEAFF. The full variable domain, rest sourced from reference TRBV15 and TRBJ1-1, is DAMVIQNPRYQVTQFGKPVTLSCSQTLNHNVMYWYQQKSSQAPKLLFHYYDKDFNNEADTPDNFQSRRPNTSFCFLDIRSPGLGDTAMYLCATSRGVLNTEAFFGQGTRLTVV.

V is TRBV9 and J is TRBJ1-1, with D unresolved. The CDR3 has 13 residues. In germline, CDR1 is SGDLS, CDR2 YYNGEE. V dropped 4 bases and J dropped 1 base, with 8 bases sitting between them. This CDR3 is CASSTIENTEAFF. DNA of the CDR3: TGTGCCAGCAGCACCATAGAGAACACTGAAGCTTTCTTT. The whole variable domain, remainder taken from reference TRBV9 and TRBJ1-1, is DSGVTQTPKHLITATGQRVTLRCSPRSGDLSVYWYQQSLDQGLQFLIQYYNGEERAKGNILERFSAQQFPDLHSELNLSSLELGDSALYFCASSTIENTEAFFGQGTRLTVV.

The chain couples TRBV9 to TRBJ2-2; D assignment may be TRBD1 or TRBD2 (5 bases each). CDR3 length: 18 amino acids. Trimming left V 0 bases short and J 1 base short, with 16 bases between. Germline values: CDR1 SGDLS, CDR2 YYNGEE. CDR3 sequence (DNA): TGTGCCAGCAGCGTAGACCCCCTGAGGGGCCGGAACACCGGGGAGCTGTTTTTT. Its protein is CASSVDPLRGRNTGELFF.

As to this clone: Other nucleotide sequences in the sample specify the same CDR3. The rearrangement joins TRBV28 to TRBJ1-1, with D maybe TRBD1 (5 bases). The CDR3 runs to 13 residues. Trimming cost V 3 bases and J 4 bases, with 9 bases left between them. Germline assignment: CDR1 MDHEN and CDR2 SYDVKM. In DNA form, the CDR3 reads TGTGCCAGCAGTTTTGGTGGGGGCACTGAAGCTTTCTTT. This encodes CASSFGGGTEAFF.

This rearrangement joins TRBV27 to TRBJ2-5; 11 bases fit TRBD1. V lost 6 bases to trimming and J lost 5 bases; unmatched junction nucleotides: 14. Germline-derived CDR1 and CDR2 are MNHEY and SMNVEV (reference sequence). The CDR3 is 17 residues long. Written as DNA, the CDR3 is TGTGCCAGCAGGACTTACGGACAGGGGGCTATCGGTGAGACCCAGTACTTC. This sequence encodes CASRTYGQGAIGETQYF.